The 23 T cell receptor beta chains listed next were all sequenced from one sample in a study of control samples from healthy donors and cancer patients. Using immunoSEQ multiplex PCR, the repertoire was profiled, and TCRdb retains in-frame clones only, with some absent. The table records 110,000 to 150,000 clones, approximately 88% of them present only once. The sequencing input was blood. Receptor source: a man aged 25-40 years in good health.

The rearrangement joins TRBV5-4 to TRBJ2-7, with a weak D call TRBD1 (6 bases). CDR1 SGHNT and CDR2 YYREEE come from the germline V gene (reference sequence). The CDR3 spans 12 residues. Deletions cut 4 bases from V and 3 bases from J, with 8 bases between. The CDR3 spells CASSRDNYEQYF. CDR3 DNA sequence: TGTGCCAGCAGCAGGGACAACTACGAGCAGTACTTC.

In its sample, this clone was seen once. The chain uses TRBV11-2 and TRBJ2-1, with 11 nucleotides matching TRBD1. J lost 8 bases, V lost 5 bases, and 8 bases had no gene match. In germline, CDR1 is SGHAT, CDR2 FQNNGV. CDR3 length equals 15 residues. The CDR3 region is CASSNRDRGSDEQFF. CDR3 nucleotide sequence: TGTGCCAGCAGCAACCGGGACAGGGGGAGCGATGAGCAGTTCTTC. The full variable domain, with the rest looked up from reference TRBV11-2 and TRBJ2-1, is EAGVAQSPRYKIIEKRQSVAFWCNPISGHATLYWYQQILGQGPKLLIQFQNNGVVDDSQLPKDRFSAERLKGVDSTLKIQPAKLEDSAVYLCASSNRDRGSDEQFFGPGTRLTVL.

This rearrangement joins TRBV15 to TRBJ1-4; 9 positions agree with TRBD1. CDR3 length equals 14 residues. V lost 5 bases, J lost 7 bases, and 5 bases stayed unmatched. CDR1 and CDR2 (germline): LNHNV, YYDKDF (reference sequence). CDR3 amino acids: CATSWGQGGEKLFF. The CDR3 coding sequence is TGTGCCACCAGCTGGGGACAGGGTGGTGAAAAACTGTTTTTT.

The CDR3 region is CASSQQTGTGMNEQFF. The CDR3 nucleotides read TGTGCCAGCAGCCAACAGACCGGGACAGGGATGAATGAGCAGTTCTTC. The chain has TRBV7-2 and TRBJ2-1; TRBD1 matches at 9 bases. V gave up 5 bases and J gave up 7 bases; unmatched junction bases: 12. CDR1 and CDR2 from the germline V gene are SGHTA and FQGNSA. CDR3 length: 16 residues. The full variable domain, completed using reference TRBV7-2 and TRBJ2-1, is GAGVSQSPSNKVTEKGKDVELRCDPISGHTALYWYRQSLGQGLEFLIYFQGNSAPDKSGLPSDRFSAERTGGSVSTLTIQRTQQEDSAVYLCASSQQTGTGMNEQFFGPGTRLTVL.

V and J are TRBV5-4 and TRBJ2-5; the match to TRBD2 covers 7 bases. The V and J ends lost 7 bases and 3 bases, in that order; junction bases with no gene match: 9. CDR1 is SGHNT and CDR2 is YYREEE in the germline V gene (reference sequence). The CDR3 contains 14 residues. CDR3 amino acids: CASAPGGRKETQYF. The CDR3 coding sequence is TGTGCCAGCGCGCCGGGGGGTCGAAAAGAGACCCAGTACTTC.

The J gene is TRBJ1-2, the V gene TRBV6-1; D possibly corresponds to TRBD1 (5 bases). V was cut by 3 bases and J by 4 bases, with 6 bases left in between. Germline CDR1 and CDR2: MNHNS and SASEGT. The CDR3 is 12 residues long. CDR3 in amino acids: CASSEGVYGYTF. CDR3 DNA: TGTGCCAGCAGTGAGGGGGTCTATGGCTACACCTTC.

The CDR3 DNA is TGTGCCAGCAGTGAATCCCCCGGGACAGGGGGAATCTACAATGAGCAGTTCTTC. Residues: CASSESPGTGGIYNEQFF. The chain couples TRBV25-1 to TRBJ2-1; 11 bases fit TRBD1. Unmatched junction bases numbered 8, after V lost 1 base and J lost 3 bases. Germline assignment: CDR1 MGHDK and CDR2 SYGVNS. CDR3 size: 18 residues.

This chain links TRBV5-6 with TRBJ2-1; the D is unclear. The length of the CDR3 is 13 residues. The germline CDR1 and CDR2 sequences are SGHDT and YYEEEE. The V end lost 0 bases, the J end lost 7 bases, and 8 bases lay between the germline ends. CDR3 sequence: CASSLGAWNEQFF. The CDR3 nucleotides read TGTGCCAGCAGCTTGGGGGCCTGGAATGAGCAGTTCTTC.

The rearrangement joins TRBV7-2 to TRBJ2-3; D gene ambiguous. The CDR3 loop spans 15 amino acids. CDR1 SGHTA and CDR2 FQGNSA come from the germline V gene. V lost 3 bases to trimming and J lost 2 bases, with 12 bases between them. CDR3 DNA: TGTGCCAGCAGCTTGGATAAAATTATCACAGATACGCAGTATTTT. Residues: CASSLDKIITDTQYF.

The gene calls are TRBV19 and TRBJ1-1; no definite D call. Trimming cost V 1 base and J 5 bases, with 11 bases left between them. Germline lookup yields CDR1 LNHDA and CDR2 SQIVND (reference sequence). The CDR3 has 14 residues. The CDR3 bases are TGTGCCAGTAGTATAGGGCAGACTGGGACTGAAGCTTTCTTT. Translating it yields CASSIGQTGTEAFF.

The chain uses TRBV12-3 or TRBV12-4 and TRBJ1-1, with D hard to call. Trimming shortened V by 1 base and J by 1 base, and 4 bases separated the two germline ends. The CDR3 has 13 residues. The CDR3, as DNA: TGTGCCAGCAGTTTAGTAGCGAACACTGAAGCTTTCTTT. The encoded protein is CASSLVANTEAFF.

This chain connects TRBV7-3 to TRBJ2-3, with no clear D. Between the trimmed V and J ends, which lost 1 base and 0 bases, there was a span of 11 bases. The germline V gene has CDR1 SGHTA and CDR2 FQGTGA. The CDR3 loop spans 16 amino acids. The CDR3 loop is CASSLMATASTDTQYF. CDR3 in DNA: TGTGCCAGCAGCTTAATGGCAACAGCTAGCACAGATACGCAGTATTTT.

The chain joins TRBV7-2 to TRBJ2-5, with TRBD2 matching over 11 bases. The V and J ends lost 4 bases and 4 bases, in that order; junction bases with no gene match: 8. This CDR3 is 16 amino acids long. Germline V gene sequence: CDR1 SGHTA, CDR2 FQGNSA. CDR3 sequence: CASSSKSSGGIETQYF. The CDR3 nucleotides read TGTGCCAGCAGCTCAAAATCTAGCGGGGGGATAGAGACCCAGTACTTC.

This chain links TRBV7-9 with TRBJ1-1; weak D call: TRBD1 (6 bases). The V and J ends lost 2 bases and 10 bases respectively, with 11 bases between them. CDR3 length equals 12 residues. CDR1 and CDR2 from the germline V gene are SEHNR and FQNEAQ (reference sequence). The CDR3: CASSLPQGTAFF. CDR3 DNA: TGTGCCAGCAGCTTACCACAGGGAACAGCTTTCTTT.

In this sample, this clone turned up once. The V and J genes are TRBV29-1 and TRBJ2-6; D uncertain. Germline CDR1 reads SQVTM; CDR2 reads ANQGSEA. V lost 2 bases and J 1 base, leaving 6 bases between the germline ends. This CDR3 has 14 residues. CDR3 in amino acids: CSVEPGSGANVLTF. The CDR3 coding sequence is TGCAGCGTTGAACCTGGGTCTGGGGCCAACGTCCTGACTTTC.

A few counts support this clone. This chain uses TRBV7-8 with TRBJ2-1; the D call may be TRBD1 or TRBD2 (6 bases each). Trimming took off 5 bases at V and 7 bases at J, with 24 bases between the two ends. CDR3 length: 17 residues. Germline V gene data show CDR1 as SGHVS and CDR2 as FQNEAQ. The CDR3 loop reads CASSPRVGGAQGNEQFF. CDR3 nucleotides: TGTGCCAGCAGCCCCCGAGTTGGAGGGGCTCAGGGGAATGAGCAGTTCTTC.

The gene calls are TRBV18 and TRBJ2-7; D is unresolved. The CDR3 is 13 amino acids. V was cut by 5 bases and J by 3 bases, with 11 bases left in between. The germline gives CDR1 KGHSH, CDR2 LQKENI. CDR3 sequence reads: CASSSGSFYEQYF. Here the CDR3 DNA reads TGTGCCAGCTCATCTGGTAGCTTCTACGAGCAGTACTTC.

The chain joins TRBV6-5 to TRBJ1-2; TRBD1 agrees at 9 bases. J gave up 7 bases and V 2 bases, and 11 bases lay outside the gene matches. This CDR3 has 16 amino acids. The V gene's germline CDR1 is MNHEY and CDR2 SVGAGI. Here the CDR3 DNA reads TGTGCCAGCAGTTACGAGGTTACAGGGGGCGGTACTGGCTACACCTTC. Protein product: CASSYEVTGGGTGYTF.

CDR3 amino acids: CASSPPQTYEQYF. CDR3 bases: TGTGCCAGCTCACCACCGCAGACCTACGAGCAGTACTTC. The J gene is TRBJ2-7, the V gene TRBV18; D is unclear. Germline loops: CDR1 KGHSH, CDR2 LQKENI. This CDR3 has 13 residues. V shed 0 bases and J shed 2 bases, with 5 bases lying between them.

The rearrangement links TRBV9 to TRBJ2-5; the D is unclear. From germline, CDR1 is SGDLS and CDR2 YYNGEE. The CDR3 runs to 15 residues. The V end lost 5 bases, the J end lost 1 base, and 15 bases lay between the germline ends. The CDR3 nucleotides are TGTGCCAGCAGTGAGACCACCGGGCGCCAAGAGACCCAGTACTTC. This encodes CASSETTGRQETQYF.

This chain links TRBV27 with TRBJ2-5, with no clear D. Trimming stripped 3 bases from V and 9 bases from J, with 17 bases between. Germline loops: CDR1 MNHEY, CDR2 SMNVEV (reference sequence). The CDR3 extends over 14 amino acids. This CDR3 is CASSFGRSIGPQYF. Written as DNA, the CDR3 is TGTGCCAGCAGTTTTGGAAGAAGTATAGGGCCCCAGTACTTC.

Only one count was recorded for this clone. The CDR3 region has the DNA TGTGCCAGCAAGCCCCGACCGGGATCTTCCTATAATTCACCCCTCCACTTT. It is translated as CASKPRPGSSYNSPLHF. V and J are TRBV5-4 and TRBJ1-6, with no clear D. CDR1 is SGHNT, CDR2 YYREEE, per germline (reference sequence). CDR3 length equals 17 residues. V shed 6 bases and J shed 1 base, with 17 bases lying between them.

This chain links TRBV29-1 with TRBJ2-2; 12 bases match TRBD2. The CDR3 has 17 amino acids. Germline V gene data show CDR1 as SQVTM and CDR2 as ANQGSEA. V was clipped by 5 bases and J by 2 bases; unmatched bases: 9. CDR3 coding DNA: TGCAGCGTTCCCGGGACTAGCGGGTCTCTTAACACCGGGGAGCTGTTTTTT. As protein: CSVPGTSGSLNTGELFF.